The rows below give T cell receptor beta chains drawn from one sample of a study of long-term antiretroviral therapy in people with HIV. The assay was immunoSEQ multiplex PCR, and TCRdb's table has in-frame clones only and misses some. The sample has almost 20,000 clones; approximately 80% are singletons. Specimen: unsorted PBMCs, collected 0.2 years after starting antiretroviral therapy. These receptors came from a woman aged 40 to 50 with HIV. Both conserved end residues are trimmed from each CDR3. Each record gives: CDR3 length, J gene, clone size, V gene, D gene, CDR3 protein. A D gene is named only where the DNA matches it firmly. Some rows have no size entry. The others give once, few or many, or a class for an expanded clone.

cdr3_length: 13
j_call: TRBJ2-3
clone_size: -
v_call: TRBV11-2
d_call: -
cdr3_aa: ASSARTAGTDTQY

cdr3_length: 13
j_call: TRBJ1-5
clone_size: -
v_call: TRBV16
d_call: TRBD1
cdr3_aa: ASSPGTGGGQPQH

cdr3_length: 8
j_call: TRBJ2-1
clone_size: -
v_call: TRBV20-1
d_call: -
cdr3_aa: SARTQREF

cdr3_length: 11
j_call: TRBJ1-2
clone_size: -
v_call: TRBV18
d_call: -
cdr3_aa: ASSPSADPGYT

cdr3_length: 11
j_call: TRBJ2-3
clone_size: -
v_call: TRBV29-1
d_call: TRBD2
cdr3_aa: TMMTSGTDTQY

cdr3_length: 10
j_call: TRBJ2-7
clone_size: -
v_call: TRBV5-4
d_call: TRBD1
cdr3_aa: ASSRTGDEQY

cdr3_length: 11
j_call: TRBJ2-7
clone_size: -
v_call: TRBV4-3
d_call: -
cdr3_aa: ASSEGGSAEQY

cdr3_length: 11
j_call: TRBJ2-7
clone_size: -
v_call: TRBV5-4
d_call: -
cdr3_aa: ASSLDTHYEQY

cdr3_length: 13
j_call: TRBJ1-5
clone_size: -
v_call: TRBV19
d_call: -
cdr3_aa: ASSIVAGSNQPQH

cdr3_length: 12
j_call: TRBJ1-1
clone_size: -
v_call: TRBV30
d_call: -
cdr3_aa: AWCSVSGATEAF

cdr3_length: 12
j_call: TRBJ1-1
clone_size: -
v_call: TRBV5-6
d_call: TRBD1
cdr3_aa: ASSHDREYTEAF

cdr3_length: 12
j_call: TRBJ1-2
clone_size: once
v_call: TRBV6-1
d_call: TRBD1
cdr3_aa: ASSRTGGGSGYT

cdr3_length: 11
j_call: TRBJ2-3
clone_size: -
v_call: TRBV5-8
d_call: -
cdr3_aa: ASSWKEADTQY

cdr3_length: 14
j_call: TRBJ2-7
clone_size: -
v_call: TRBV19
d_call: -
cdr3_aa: ASSIGWGPREDEQY

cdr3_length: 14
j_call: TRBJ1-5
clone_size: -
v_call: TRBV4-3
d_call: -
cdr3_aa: ASSLTWGTANQPQH

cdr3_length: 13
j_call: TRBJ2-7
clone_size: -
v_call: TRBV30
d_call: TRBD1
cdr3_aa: AWSEKGTGIYEQY

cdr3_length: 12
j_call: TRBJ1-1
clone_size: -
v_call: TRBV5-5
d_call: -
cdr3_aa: ASSTYDSYTEAF

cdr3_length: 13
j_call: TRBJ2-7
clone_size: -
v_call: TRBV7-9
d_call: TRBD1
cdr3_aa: ASSPRDRRPYEQY

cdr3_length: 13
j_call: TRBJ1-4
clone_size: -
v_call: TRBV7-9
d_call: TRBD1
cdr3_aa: ASSTPGTVTEKLF

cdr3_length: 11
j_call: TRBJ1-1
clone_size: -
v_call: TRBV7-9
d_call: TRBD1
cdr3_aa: ASSLRGTGEAF

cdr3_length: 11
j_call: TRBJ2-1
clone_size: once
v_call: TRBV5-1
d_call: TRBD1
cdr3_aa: ASSWTGPNEQF

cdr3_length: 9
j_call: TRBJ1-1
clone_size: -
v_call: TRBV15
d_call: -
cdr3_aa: AIRQDTEAF

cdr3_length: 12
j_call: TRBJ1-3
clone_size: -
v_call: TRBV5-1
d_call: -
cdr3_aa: ASSSRTHGNTIY

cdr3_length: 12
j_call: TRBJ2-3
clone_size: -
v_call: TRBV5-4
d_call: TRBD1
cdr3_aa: ASTGTDLKDTQY

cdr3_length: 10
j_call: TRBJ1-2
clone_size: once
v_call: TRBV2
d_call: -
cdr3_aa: ASSGEGYGYT

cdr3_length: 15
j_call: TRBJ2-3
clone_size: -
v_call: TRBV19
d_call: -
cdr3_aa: ASSIDRGRGTTDTQY

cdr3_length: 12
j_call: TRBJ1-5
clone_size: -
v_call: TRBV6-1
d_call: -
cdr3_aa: ASSELGWYQPQH

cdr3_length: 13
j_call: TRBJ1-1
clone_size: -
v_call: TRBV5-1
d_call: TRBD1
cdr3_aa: ASSPGPDRGTEAF

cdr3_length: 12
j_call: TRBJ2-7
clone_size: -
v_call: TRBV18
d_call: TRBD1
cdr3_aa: ASSPPGQGYEQY

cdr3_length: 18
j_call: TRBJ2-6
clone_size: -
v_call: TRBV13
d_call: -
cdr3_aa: ASSPGGVAGLGSMTNVLT

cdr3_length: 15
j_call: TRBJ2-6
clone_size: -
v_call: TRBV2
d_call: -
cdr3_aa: ASSEEPRGSGANVLT

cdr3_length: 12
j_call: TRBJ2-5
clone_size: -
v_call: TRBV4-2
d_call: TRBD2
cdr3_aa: ASSQLAEQETQY

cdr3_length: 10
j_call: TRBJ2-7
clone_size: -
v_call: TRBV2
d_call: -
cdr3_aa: ARSSLVYEQY

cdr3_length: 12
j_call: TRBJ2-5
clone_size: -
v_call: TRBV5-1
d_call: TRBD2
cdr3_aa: ASSSSSGQETQY

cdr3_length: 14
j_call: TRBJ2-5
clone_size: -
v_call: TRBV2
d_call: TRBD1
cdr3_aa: ASSGQGAPTQETQY

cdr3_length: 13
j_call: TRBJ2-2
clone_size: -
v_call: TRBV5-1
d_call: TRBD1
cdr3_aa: ASSAPDRGRGELF

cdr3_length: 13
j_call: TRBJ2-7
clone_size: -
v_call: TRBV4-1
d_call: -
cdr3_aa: ASSQVPTGPYEQY

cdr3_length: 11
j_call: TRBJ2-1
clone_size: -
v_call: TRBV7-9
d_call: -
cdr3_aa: ASSLGGHYEQF